One sample yielded the 28 T cell receptor beta chains listed below, sequenced in a study of blood T cell repertoires in COVID-19. The protocol was immunoSEQ multiplex PCR, while the TCRdb copy is restricted to in-frame clones and leaves out a portion. The data contain some 400,000 clones, roughly 92% of them singletons. Source material: PBMCs or T cells enriched from blood (not recorded which). Receptors originate from a woman between 35 and 50 years old who had been exposed to COVID-19.

The chain is built from TRBV7-9 and TRBJ1-4; D is ambiguous. Germline CDR1 reads SEHNR; CDR2 reads FQNEAQ (reference sequence). The V gene lost 1 base and the J gene lost 1 base, with 7 bases spanning the gap. This CDR3 has 15 residues. DNA for the CDR3: TGTGCCAGCAGCTTAGGACTCCAAACTAATGAAAAACTGTTTTTT. This sequence encodes CASSLGLQTNEKLFF.

This clone was recorded only once. The chain employs TRBV30 and TRBJ1-1; 9 bases align to TRBD1. The V and J ends lost 3 bases and 5 bases, in that order; junction bases with no gene match: 7. This CDR3 is built from 14 residues. Germline V gene sequence: CDR1 GTSNPN, CDR2 SVGIG (reference sequence). The CDR3 DNA sequence: TGTGCCTGGAGGGGACAGGGCAGGGGTACTGAAGCTTTCTTT. Translating gives CAWRGQGRGTEAFF.

CDR3 sequence (DNA): TGTGCCAGGAAACAGGGGAACACTGAAGCTTTCTTT. It specifies CARKQGNTEAFF. V is TRBV25-1 and J is TRBJ1-1, with D tentatively TRBD1 (6 bases). The CDR3 length is 12 residues. V dropped 9 bases and J dropped 1 base, with 9 bases sitting between them. The germline V gene has CDR1 MGHDK and CDR2 SYGVNS.

This chain connects TRBV4-2 to TRBJ1-1; 10 nucleotides match TRBD1. The V gene's germline CDR1 is LGHNA and CDR2 YNFKEQ. CDR3 size: 13 residues. V gave up 4 bases and J gave up 4 bases; unmatched junction bases: 0. CDR3 loop: CASSRDRGTEAFF. As DNA, the CDR3 is TGTGCCAGCAGCCGGGACAGGGGCACTGAAGCTTTCTTT.

The chain joins TRBV30 to TRBJ2-7; 8 nucleotides agree with TRBD2. J gave up 6 bases and V 8 bases, and 9 bases lay outside the gene matches. Per germline, CDR1 GTSNPN and CDR2 SVGIG (reference sequence). This CDR3 comprises 12 residues. The CDR3 DNA reads as TGTGCCGGGACTAGAGGGGGGGCCGAGCAGTACTTC. Protein: CAGTRGGAEQYF. Full variable domain (rest looked up from reference TRBV30 and TRBJ2-7): SQTIHQWPATLVQPVGSPLSLECTVEGTSNPNLYWYRQAAGRGLQLLFYSVGIGQISSEVPQNLSASRPQDRQFILSSKKLLLSDSGFYLCAGTRGGAEQYFGPGTRLTVT.

The chain is built from TRBV6-2 or TRBV6-3 and TRBJ2-7; 10 bases agree with TRBD1. The CDR3 has 16 amino acids. V lost 2 bases to trimming and J lost 1 base; unmatched junction nucleotides: 5. The V gene's germline CDR1 is MNHEY and CDR2 SVGEGT. The CDR3: CASSYPRTGGSYEQYF. The CDR3 DNA follows: TGTGCCAGCAGTTACCCCCGGACAGGGGGATCCTACGAGCAGTACTTC.

This clone was observed a single time. The V and J genes are TRBV3-1 (or the pseudogene TRBV3-2) and TRBJ2-7, with TRBD1 matching over 9 bases. Trimming removed 4 bases from V and 5 bases from J; junction bases left unmatched: 9. The CDR3 has 15 amino acids. Germline V gene data show CDR1 as LGHDT and CDR2 as YNNKEL (reference sequence). CDR3 nucleotides: TGTGCCAGCAGCCTTGAAGGACAGGGGTACCACGAGCAGTACTTC. Amino acids: CASSLEGQGYHEQYF.

Only one count was recorded for this clone. The chain joins TRBV18 to TRBJ1-2, with D possibly TRBD1 on 5 matching bases. Trimming cost V 2 bases and J 8 bases, with 15 bases left between them. The CDR3 totals 14 residues. In germline, CDR1 is KGHSH, CDR2 LQKENI. The CDR3 DNA sequence: TGTGCCAGCTCACCAGACAAGCGGGGCGGAGGCTACACCTTC. It is translated as CASSPDKRGGGYTF.

This chain uses TRBV6-5 with TRBJ1-5, with 7 bases fitting TRBD1. The CDR3 extends over 15 amino acids. Trimming removed 0 bases from V and 2 bases from J; junction bases left unmatched: 1. CDR1 and CDR2 (germline): MNHEY, SVGAGI. The CDR3 region has the DNA TGTGCCAGCAGTTACTCCGGACAGGGCAATCAGCCCCAGCATTTT. Protein product: CASSYSGQGNQPQHF.

The chain recombines TRBV12-3 or TRBV12-4 with TRBJ1-1, with D hard to call. V was shortened by 3 bases and J by 5 bases, with 7 bases between the two germline ends. This CDR3 comprises 12 residues. The CDR3 DNA reads TGTGCCAGCAGTTTCGGGAAGACTGAAGCTTTCTTT. Encoded protein: CASSFGKTEAFF.

The rearrangement uses TRBV29-1 and TRBJ1-1; 7 bases fit TRBD1. CDR3 length: 13 residues. J gave up 1 base and V 6 bases, and 5 bases lay outside the gene matches. Germline V gives CDR1 SQVTM, CDR2 ANQGSEA. The CDR3 loop reads CSVAYRGNTEAFF. DNA for the CDR3: TGCAGCGTGGCCTACAGGGGGAACACTGAAGCTTTCTTT. Using reference TRBV29-1 and TRBJ1-1 for the parts outside the CDR3, the full variable domain is SAVISQKPSRDICQRGTSLTIQCQVDSQVTMMFWYRQQPGQSLTLIATANQGSEATYESGFVIDKFPISRPNLTFSTLTVSNMSPEDSSIYLCSVAYRGNTEAFFGQGTRLTVV.

CDR3 in amino acids: CASSLGITGFRQTNEKLFF. The CDR3 DNA is TGTGCCAGCAGCTTAGGAATAACAGGTTTCCGACAAACTAATGAAAAACTGTTTTTT. This chain connects TRBV7-8 to TRBJ1-4, with D perhaps TRBD1 (5 bases). CDR1 SGHVS and CDR2 FQNEAQ come from the germline V gene. The CDR3 covers 19 residues. The V end lost 1 base, the J end lost 1 base, and 19 bases lay between the germline ends.

The chain couples TRBV30 to TRBJ1-3; no clear D. Trimming shortened V by 3 bases and J by 0 bases, and 9 bases separated the two germline ends. The CDR3 consists of 14 residues. Germline V gives CDR1 GTSNPN, CDR2 SVGIG (reference sequence). CDR3 sequence: CAWRRRSSGNTIYF. CDR3 coding DNA: TGTGCCTGGAGACGCCGGAGCTCTGGAAACACCATATATTTT.

The chain links TRBV10-3 to TRBJ1-5; tentatively, D is TRBD1 (5 bases). This CDR3 contains 13 residues. V lost 6 bases to trimming and J lost 10 bases, with 16 bases between them. Germline-derived CDR1 and CDR2 are ENHRY and SYGVKD. CDR3 region: CAIRGSTGSPQHF. The CDR3 nucleotides read TGTGCCATCAGGGGAAGTACAGGTTCTCCCCAGCATTTT.

The V gene is TRBV15, the J gene TRBJ2-4; 10 bases match TRBD2. CDR3 length: 13 residues. Trimming cost V 7 bases and J 7 bases; bases outside gene matches: 4. CDR1 is LNHNV, CDR2 YYDKDF, per germline (reference sequence). CDR3: CATTGSGGNIQYF. Written as DNA, the CDR3 is TGTGCCACCACCGGTAGCGGGGGGAACATTCAGTACTTC.

The V and J genes are TRBV18 and TRBJ2-3; D might be TRBD2 (5 bases). Trimming removed 0 bases from V and 2 bases from J, with 6 bases in between. The CDR3 has 14 residues. Germline CDR1 and CDR2: KGHSH and LQKENI. CDR3 DNA sequence: TGTGCCAGCTCACCACCGGGAGCCACAGATACGCAGTATTTT. Its protein is CASSPPGATDTQYF.

The CDR3 region has the DNA TGCGCCAGCAGCTCATCCGGGACAGACTCCGGCAATGAAGCTTTCTTT. Amino acids: CASSSSGTDSGNEAFF. The chain combines TRBV5-1 with TRBJ1-1, with 7 bases fitting TRBD1. The V segment lost 3 bases and the J segment 7 bases; nucleotides outside the gene matches: 15. Germline assignment: CDR1 SGHRS and CDR2 YFSETQ. The CDR3 is 16 residues long.

J is TRBJ1-2 and V is TRBV15, with TRBD1 as a possible D gene (6 bases). The germline gives CDR1 LNHNV, CDR2 YYDKDF (reference sequence). V was cut by 1 base and J by 0 bases, with 12 bases left in between. CDR3 length: 16 residues. The CDR3 reads CATSRASTGSNYGYTF. The CDR3 coding sequence is TGTGCCACCAGCAGAGCCTCGACAGGTTCTAACTATGGCTACACCTTC.

This chain connects TRBV6-5 to TRBJ1-1; 7 nucleotides align to TRBD1. V shed 1 base, J shed 2 bases, and the junction held 7 bases outside the gene matches. The CDR3 runs 16 residues. Germline V gene sequence: CDR1 MNHEY, CDR2 SVGAGI. This CDR3 is CASSYYGRGPNTEAFF. The CDR3 coding sequence is TGTGCCAGCAGTTACTACGGGAGGGGGCCAAACACTGAAGCTTTCTTT.

V is TRBV5-1 and J is TRBJ2-5, with 8 bases matching TRBD1. Germline assignment: CDR1 SGHRS and CDR2 YFSETQ. V lost 4 bases, J lost 9 bases, and 5 bases stayed unmatched. This CDR3 comprises 12 residues. CDR3 residues: CASSGGQEAQYF. DNA of the CDR3: TGCGCCAGCAGCGGGGGACAGGAGGCCCAGTACTTC.

The genes are TRBV24-1 and TRBJ2-2; 7 positions match TRBD1. The CDR3 extends over 15 amino acids. V shed 4 bases, J shed 7 bases, and the junction held 8 bases outside the gene matches. CDR1 is KGHDR and CDR2 is SFDVKD in the germline V gene. This CDR3 is CATSEAGTVDGELFF. For the CDR3, the DNA is TGTGCCACCAGTGAGGCCGGGACAGTCGACGGGGAGCTGTTTTTT.

The sample holds one count of this clone. CDR3 nucleotides: TGCAGCGTTGGACAGGCCTCATGGTCAGATACGCAGTATTTT. It encodes CSVGQASWSDTQYF. This chain joins TRBV29-1 and TRBJ2-3; tentative D call: TRBD1 (6 bases). There are 14 residues in the CDR3. CDR1 SQVTM and CDR2 ANQGSEA come from the germline V gene. V was pared by 4 bases and J by 4 bases, with 15 bases between.

The CDR3 DNA sequence: TGTGCCACCAGTGATCCAGCGGTGAAGAACACCGGGGAGCTGTTTTTT. Translation gives CATSDPAVKNTGELFF. The chain carries TRBV24-1 and TRBJ2-2; weak D call: TRBD2 (5 bases). Trimming removed 3 bases from V and 1 base from J, with 11 bases in between. This CDR3 comprises 16 residues. Germline loops: CDR1 KGHDR, CDR2 SFDVKD.

This chain uses TRBV7-9 with TRBJ1-2, with unresolved D. Per the germline V gene, CDR1 is SEHNR and CDR2 is FQNEAQ (reference sequence). The length of the CDR3 is 16 residues. With 4 bases removed from V and 8 bases from J, the gap between germline ends came to 23 bases. This chain's CDR3 is CASSYTGRGRLRGYTF. The CDR3 DNA follows: TGTGCCAGCAGCTACACGGGTCGAGGGAGGTTGAGGGGCTACACCTTC. The variable domain in full, completed from reference TRBV7-9 and TRBJ1-2, reads DTGVSQNPRHKITKRGQNVTFRCDPISEHNRLYWYRQTLGQGPEFLTYFQNEAQLEKSRLLSDRFSAERPKGSFSTLEIQRTEQGDSAMYLCASSYTGRGRLRGYTFGSGTRLTVV.

The chain couples TRBV7-2 to TRBJ2-1; 10 bases agree with TRBD1. CDR1 is SGHTA, CDR2 FQGNSA, per germline. The CDR3 extends over 17 amino acids. With V trimmed by 3 bases and J by 1 base, 6 bases remained unmatched. This CDR3 reads CASSFRDRGLSYNEQFF. CDR3 sequence (DNA): TGTGCCAGCAGCTTCCGCGACAGGGGGCTTTCCTACAATGAGCAGTTCTTC.

The chain joins TRBV4-3 to TRBJ1-5, with D hard to call. CDR1 and CDR2 (germline): LGHNA, YSLEER. The CDR3 is 14 residues long. V lost 0 bases to trimming and J lost 6 bases, with 9 bases between them. CDR3 residues: CASSQDTAAQPQHF. The CDR3 DNA reads as TGCGCCAGCAGCCAAGATACAGCAGCTCAGCCCCAGCATTTT.

The V call is TRBV19, the J call TRBJ2-5; D might be TRBD2 (7 bases). This CDR3 spans 15 amino acids. Per germline, CDR1 LNHDA and CDR2 SQIVND (reference sequence). Deletions cut 3 bases from V and 4 bases from J, with 15 bases between. CDR3 bases: TGTGCCAGTAGTATTCGGGGGGCCCTCGGAGAGACCCAGTACTTC. Translated: CASSIRGALGETQYF.

This chain uses TRBV7-9 with TRBJ1-5, with a possible D match to TRBD1 (5 bases). The CDR3 spans 13 residues. Per germline, CDR1 SEHNR and CDR2 FQNEAQ (reference sequence). V was pared by 3 bases and J by 4 bases, with 7 bases between. The CDR3 nucleotides read TGTGCCAGCAGCTTGGGGCTTAATCAGCCCCAGCATTTT. Its protein product is CASSLGLNQPQHF.